Listed here are 25 T cell receptor beta chains from one sample, sequenced in a study of T cell repertoires in cytomegalovirus infection (dated by TCRdb to between 2018 and 2021). Their cognate antigens are unknown. TCRdb names Illumina HiSeq 1500 as the instrument used. TCRdb passed the public sequencing reads through fastp at Q25 and MiXCR, retaining productive beta sequences. Rows are unified per CDR3 protein, each entry keeping the most common DNA and genes. The sample yields approximately 990,000 distinct CDR3 sequences; roughly 30% were counted once. Around an eighth of the sample lies in the top ten. The treatment or condition label of this sample denotes: in vitro stimulation with specific CMV peptide epitopes to enrich CMV-specific T cells. The specimen was cultured CD8+ T cells from PBMCs, collected from culture after CMV antigen stimulation. The origin of the receptors is a human donor in good health (CMV status not recorded). Some clones in this sample may be carry-over from other donors' samples.

Only a few counts were recorded for this clonotype. The CDR3 DNA sequence: TGTGCCATCAGAACCAGACTAGCGGCCAACACAGATACGCAGTATTTT. This codes for CAIRTRLAANTDTQYF. V is TRBV10-3 and J is TRBJ2-3; 9 bases are shared with TRBD2. With 6 bases clipped from V and 2 bases from J, the junction kept 9 bases outside the gene matches. The CDR3 is 16 amino acids. CDR1 is ENHRY and CDR2 is SYGVKD in the germline V gene.

Regarding this clonotype: Relative to the germline gene, one junction end is altered; a read error may explain this. The gene calls are TRBV10-2 and TRBJ1-2; D possibly corresponds to TRBD1 (5 bases). This CDR3 is built from 14 residues. Germline V lookup: CDR1 WSHSY, CDR2 SAAADI. The CDR3 DNA reads TGCGCCAGCGGTGAAGGACATGGGGCAAATGGCTACACCTTC. Its protein product is CASGEGHGANGYTF.

The chain joins TRBV10-2 to TRBJ1-5, with D perhaps TRBD1 (6 bases). V lost 9 bases to trimming and J lost 4 bases, with 10 bases between them. Germline CDR1 and CDR2: WSHSY and SAAADI. CDR3 length: 12 amino acids. Written as DNA, the CDR3 is TGCGCCAGTGGGGGGGCGAATCAGCCCCAGCATTTT. The encoded protein is CASGGANQPQHF.

At least ten counts were recorded for this clonotype. At one end the junction does not follow the germline gene, possibly because of a read error. The V gene is TRBV7-2, the J gene TRBJ1-6; unclear D gene. CDR3 length equals 15 residues. In germline, CDR1 is SGHTA, CDR2 FQGNSA. CDR3 coding DNA: TGTGCCAGCAACTTAGTCCCAGGCTCGAATTCACCCCTCCACTTT. Residues: CASNLVPGSNSPLHF.

This clonotype was seen a few times. The J gene is TRBJ1-2, the V gene TRBV7-9; D gene unclear. Trimming stripped 5 bases from V and 5 bases from J, with 9 bases between. Germline assignment: CDR1 SEHNR and CDR2 FQNEAQ (reference sequence). The length of the CDR3 is 12 residues. The CDR3 protein is CASSTYAYGYTF. The CDR3 coding sequence is TGTGCCAGCAGCACATACGCTTATGGCTACACCTTC.

This clonotype showed up just a few times. The chain uses TRBV27 and TRBJ2-7, with D possibly matching TRBD1 (6 bases). With 5 bases removed from V and 1 base from J, the gap between germline ends came to 15 bases. This CDR3 region has 15 residues. Looked up from germline, CDR1 is MNHEY and CDR2 is SMNVEV (reference sequence). In DNA form, the CDR3 reads TGTGCCAGCAGTCGCGTCCGACAGGAGTCCTACGAGCAGTACTTC. It translates to CASSRVRQESYEQYF.

The chain joins TRBV19 to TRBJ1-2; the match to TRBD1 covers 10 bases. V was pared by 5 bases and J by 5 bases, with 8 bases of the junction left unmatched. Germline CDR1 is LNHDA and CDR2 is SQIVND (reference sequence). This CDR3 is built from 15 residues. This CDR3 reads CASSAGQGGAYGYTF. DNA of the CDR3: TGTGCCAGTAGTGCTGGACAGGGGGGCGCGTATGGCTACACCTTC.

This clonotype was observed a few times. Mismatch with germline at one junction end may stem from a read error. This sequence joins TRBV5-1 and TRBJ2-3; D gene unclear. The length of the CDR3 is 14 residues. The germline V gene has CDR1 SGHRS and CDR2 YFSETQ. This CDR3 is CASSSLQDTDTQYF. Here the CDR3 DNA reads TGCGCTAGCAGCTCCCTCCAGGACACAGATACGCAGTATTTT.

This clonotype was found many times. The chain uses TRBV7-2 and TRBJ1-3; no reliable D call. Trimming removed 3 bases from V and 0 bases from J, with 9 bases in between. The CDR3 length is 15 residues. Per the germline V gene, CDR1 is SGHTA and CDR2 is FQGNSA. CDR3 sequence: CASSLGRSSGNTIYF. Written as DNA, the CDR3 is TGTGCCAGCAGCTTGGGCAGGTCCTCTGGAAACACCATATATTTT.

V gene TRBV28 combines with J gene TRBJ2-3; D is uncertain. The CDR3 has 15 amino acids. The germline gives CDR1 MDHEN, CDR2 SYDVKM. V gave up 2 bases and J gave up 2 bases, with 11 bases separating them. The DNA of the CDR3 is TGTGCCAGCAGTTTAGGTGCCAGTACCACAGATACGCAGTATTTT. It yields the protein CASSLGASTTDTQYF.

Worth noting for this clonotype: A much larger clone lies a single base off, so this may be a read error. The rearrangement uses TRBV6-2 or TRBV6-3 and TRBJ2-3; D might be TRBD1 or TRBD2, each matching 5 bases. V was shortened by 8 bases and J by 0 bases, with 18 bases between the two germline ends. The CDR3 extends over 16 amino acids. Per germline, CDR1 MNHEY and CDR2 SVGEGT. The CDR3 loop is CASGEGPEGSTDTQYF. CDR3 sequence (DNA): TGTGCCAGCGGTGAGGGGCCTGAGGGGAGCACAGATACGCAGTATTTT.

The genes are TRBV11-2 and TRBJ2-7; D gene uncertain. CDR1 is SGHAT, CDR2 FQNNGV, per germline. This CDR3 comprises 13 residues. The germline V and J ends were trimmed by 3 bases and 3 bases, with 9 bases remaining between them. CDR3 loop: CASSFSLDYEQYV. The CDR3, as DNA: TGTGCCAGCAGCTTCTCTCTGGACTACGAGCAGTACGTC.

This clonotype was detected many times. The germline gene is not matched at one end of the junction; a read error may be the cause. The chain uses TRBV7-6 and TRBJ2-3; 7 bases match TRBD1. Germline V gene sequence: CDR1 SGHVS, CDR2 FNYEAQ. The CDR3 length is 15 residues. The CDR3 reads CASSLGDRSTDTQYF. The DNA of the CDR3 is TGTGCTAGCAGCCTCGGGGACAGAAGCACAGATACGCAGTATTTT.

This clonotype was found a few times. The CDR3, as DNA: TGTGCCAGCAGCCCCGGGACAGGGAATTGGTACGAGCAGTACGTC. It specifies CASSPGTGNWYEQYV. The chain has TRBV5-4 and TRBJ2-7; 9 bases agree with TRBD1. Per the germline V gene, CDR1 is SGHNT and CDR2 is YYREEE (reference sequence). The CDR3 has 15 amino acids. Trimming cost V 4 bases and J 4 bases; bases outside gene matches: 9.

This rearrangement joins TRBV6-2 or TRBV6-3 to TRBJ2-7; TRBD1 agrees at 9 bases. V lost 0 bases, J lost 0 bases, and 3 bases stayed unmatched. The germline V gene encodes CDR1 MNHEY and CDR2 SVGEGT. The CDR3 is 16 amino acids. This CDR3 is CASSYSRDRASYEQYV. DNA of the CDR3: TGTGCCAGCAGTTACTCTCGGGACAGGGCCTCCTACGAGCAGTACGTC.

The chain links TRBV7-9 to TRBJ1-2; D gene uncertain. CDR3 length: 15 residues. The germline gives CDR1 SEHNR, CDR2 FQNEAQ (reference sequence). Deletions cut 1 base from V and 3 bases from J, with 12 bases between. The DNA of the CDR3 is TGTGCCAGCAGCTTAGGTTTAGGGAACGACTATGGCTACACCTTC. It yields the protein CASSLGLGNDYGYTF.

This chain uses TRBV9 with TRBJ2-5; D gene unclear. The V and J ends lost 3 bases and 5 bases respectively, with 23 bases between them. Germline V gives CDR1 SGDLS, CDR2 YYNGEE. The CDR3 sequence is 17 residues long. The CDR3 loop reads CASSGGKDGRPRETQYF. The CDR3 nucleotides read TGTGCCAGCAGCGGGGGAAAGGACGGACGGCCCAGGGAGACCCAGTACTTC.

This rearrangement joins TRBV7-4 to TRBJ2-6; 7 nucleotides line up with TRBD1. CDR1 and CDR2 (germline): SGHVT, SQSDAQ. V lost 6 bases, J lost 0 bases, and 14 bases stayed unmatched. The CDR3 is 19 residues long. DNA for the CDR3: TGTGCCAGCAGACCGTCGTCAGGGGGAAGTGGCTCTGGGGCCAACGTCCTGACTTTC. This codes for CASRPSSGGSGSGANVLTF.

The gene calls are TRBV5-6 and TRBJ1-1, with a weak D call TRBD1 (6 bases). CDR1 SGHDT and CDR2 YYEEEE come from the germline V gene. The CDR3 is 13 residues long. DNA of the CDR3: TGTGACAGTCAACAGGGTGGAGGGCCTGAAGCTTTCTTT. Translated, it gives CDSQQGGGPEAFF.

As regards this clonotype: One base away lies a much larger clone, so this may be a sequencing read error. V usage is TRBV7-4 and J usage is TRBJ2-1, with TRBD1 identical over 7 bases. The CDR3 covers 16 residues. Germline values: CDR1 SGHVT, CDR2 SQSDAQ. The CDR3 nucleotides are TGTACCAGCAGCCACCCTACAGGGGAGCTATACAATGAGCAGTTCTTC. It codes for CTSSHPTGELYNEQFF.

The genes are TRBV10-3 and TRBJ2-5; 10 bases fit TRBD2. In germline, CDR1 is ENHRY, CDR2 SYGVKD. The CDR3 has 14 amino acids. The J segment lost 5 bases and the V segment lost 11 bases, leaving 11 bases of the junction unmatched. The CDR3 loop reads CAVSGGPGGETQYF. The CDR3 DNA sequence: TGTGCCGTTAGCGGGGGGCCAGGAGGGGAGACCCAGTACTTC.

There are many counts of this clonotype. The genes are TRBV7-6 and TRBJ2-1, with TRBD2 matching over 9 bases. V gave up 2 bases and J gave up 10 bases; unmatched junction bases: 9. Looked up from germline, CDR1 is SGHVS and CDR2 is FNYEAQ. This CDR3 contains 15 residues. The DNA of the CDR3 is TGTGCCAGCAGCTTATTAGGACTAGCGACCCGCGAGCAGTTCTTC. This codes for CASSLLGLATREQFF.

The V gene is TRBV7-6, the J gene TRBJ1-6, with 8 nucleotides matching TRBD1. This CDR3 comprises 13 residues. From germline, CDR1 is SGHVS and CDR2 FNYEAQ. V shed 8 bases, J shed 9 bases, and the junction held 6 bases outside the gene matches. CDR3 region: CASQPGGSSPLHF. The CDR3 nucleotides read TGTGCCAGCCAACCAGGGGGCAGTTCACCCCTCCACTTT.

The CDR3 DNA reads as TGTGCCAGCAAACCCGACGTCAGGGGGAAAGAGACCCAGTACTTC. The encoded protein is CASKPDVRGKETQYF. This chain uses TRBV6-2 or TRBV6-3 with TRBJ2-5, with TRBD1 matching 7 bases. The CDR3 is 15 residues long. Germline loops: CDR1 MNHEY, CDR2 SVGEGT. After removal of 7 bases from V and 3 bases from J, the junction contained 11 bases not matched to a gene.

The gene calls are TRBV7-6 and TRBJ2-5; TRBD2 aligns across 8 bases. V was pared by 4 bases and J by 5 bases, with 3 bases of the junction left unmatched. Per the germline V gene, CDR1 is SGHVS and CDR2 is FNYEAQ. CDR3 length: 13 amino acids. CDR3 residues: CASSSREGETQYF. The DNA of the CDR3 is TGTGCCAGCAGCTCACGGGAGGGGGAGACCCAGTACTTC. The variable domain in full, completed from reference TRBV7-6 and TRBJ2-5, reads GAGVSQSPRYKVTKRGQDVALRCDPISGHVSLYWYRQALGQGPEFLTYFNYEAQQDKSGLPNDRFSAERPEGSISTLTIQRTEQRDSAMYRCASSSREGETQYFGPGTRLLVL.